This TCR beta chain is drawn from a study of technical replicates of blood from several donors. TCRdb keeps only in-frame clones here, not all; method: immunoSEQ multiplex PCR. The table lists about 100,000 clones, roughly 94% of them singletons. Trimming stripped 4 bases from V and 2 bases from J, with 9 bases between. The CDR3 totals 13 residues. Germline V gene sequence: CDR1 LGHNA, CDR2 YSLEER. This rearrangement joins TRBV4-3 to TRBJ2-7, with a tentative D call TRBD1 (6 bases). Sequencing was done on a sample of T cells isolated from PBMCs. This clonotype originated in a human donor in good health. The CDR3 is CASSRDTTYEQYF. The CDR3 bases are TGCGCCAGCAGCCGGGACACCACCTACGAGCAGTACTTC.